These 23 T cell receptor beta chains came from one sample sequenced in a study of response to subunit inactivated influenza vaccine. Each CDR3 protein is one row after TCRdb ran MiXCR on the RT-PCR reads. In the table there are about 780,000 distinct CDR3 sequences, around 18% of which are singletons. The sequencing used PBMCs from blood, collected around 5 days after vaccination. The receptors shown here come from a man aged 45 to 65 who received an inactivated influenza vaccine.

The chain recombines TRBV6-5 with TRBJ1-2; 11 bases align to TRBD1. This CDR3 is built from 14 residues. Germline V CDR1 and CDR2: MNHEY, SVGAGI. V lost 2 bases, J lost 6 bases, and 2 bases stayed unmatched. The CDR3 spells CASSYLGQGDGYTF. The CDR3 nucleotides read TGTGCCAGCAGTTACCTGGGACAGGGGGATGGCTACACCTTC.

J is TRBJ2-7 and V is TRBV20-1, with 8 bases fitting TRBD2. V was pared by 6 bases and J by 3 bases, with 13 bases of the junction left unmatched. This CDR3 is 15 amino acids long. The germline CDR1 and CDR2 sequences are DFQATT and SNEGSKA (reference sequence). This CDR3 reads CSASPVQRESYEQYF. CDR3 nucleotides: TGCAGTGCCTCTCCCGTGCAGCGGGAGAGCTACGAGCAGTACTTC.

The V gene is TRBV18, the J gene TRBJ2-7; possibly TRBD1 or TRBD2 for D (5 bases each). The germline V gene has CDR1 KGHSH and CDR2 LQKENI. V was cut by 1 base and J by 2 bases, with 15 bases left in between. The CDR3 has 16 residues. The CDR3 DNA follows: TGTGCCAGCTCACCACAAGAGGGCCGGGGCCCCTACGAGCAGTACTTC. It specifies CASSPQEGRGPYEQYF.

In its sample, this clonotype was seen a few times. The CDR3 DNA reads TGCAGTGCTAGAATCCCGACAGGGGTGGATTCACCCCTCCACTTT. Its protein product is CSARIPTGVDSPLHF. V is TRBV20-1 and J is TRBJ1-6; 8 positions agree with TRBD1. The trim removed 2 bases at V and 8 bases at J, leaving 8 bases unmatched. Germline CDR1 is DFQATT and CDR2 is SNEGSKA (reference sequence). The CDR3 covers 15 residues.

This chain links TRBV12-3 or TRBV12-4 with TRBJ2-1, with 11 bases identical to TRBD1. The V gene end was trimmed by 6 bases and the J gene end by 5 bases; junction bases not matched to a gene: 6. The CDR3 length is 15 residues. In DNA form, the CDR3 reads TGTGCCAGCAGCCGAGGGACAGGGGGGAACAATGAGCAGTTCTTC. This sequence encodes CASSRGTGGNNEQFF.

Many counts were recorded for this clonotype. This chain uses TRBV29-1 with TRBJ2-3; 11 bases are shared with TRBD2. V dropped 6 bases and J dropped 6; count of bases not matched to a gene: 8. The CDR3 has 14 amino acids. Germline V gene sequence: CDR1 SQVTM, CDR2 ANQGSEA. This chain's CDR3 is CSVTGTSGWDTQYF. The CDR3 DNA reads TGCAGCGTAACCGGGACTAGCGGCTGGGATACGCAGTATTTT.

J is TRBJ2-5 and V is TRBV7-2; 9 positions agree with TRBD2. V was pared by 2 bases and J by 0 bases, with 4 bases of the junction left unmatched. CDR3 length: 16 residues. Germline loops: CDR1 SGHTA, CDR2 FQGNSA. For the CDR3, the DNA is TGTGCCAGCAGCTTATGGGCTAGCGGGAACCAAGAGACCCAGTACTTC. Its protein is CASSLWASGNQETQYF.

In regard to this clonotype: Germline and junction disagree at one end, which may indicate a read error. V usage is TRBV15 and J usage is TRBJ2-5; possibly TRBD1 for D (6 bases). Germline lookup yields CDR1 LNHNV and CDR2 YYDKDF (reference sequence). CDR3 length: 16 residues. The chain's CDR3 is CAISRGAGTIQETQYF. DNA for the CDR3: TGTGCCATCAGCAGAGGTGCCGGGACAATTCAAGAGACCCAGTACTTC.

This clonotype has more than one count but fewer than ten. The rearrangement links TRBV19 to TRBJ2-2, with 7 bases fitting TRBD1. There are 15 residues in the CDR3. The junction had 6 bases not matched to a gene; V was cut back by 2 bases and J by 6 bases. Germline CDR1 and CDR2: LNHDA and SQIVND (reference sequence). CDR3 loop: CASSIRDRVSGELFF. CDR3 bases: TGTGCCAGTAGTATACGCGACAGGGTATCCGGGGAGCTGTTTTTT.

This clonotype was found many times. V and J are TRBV28 and TRBJ2-5; either TRBD1 or TRBD2 may fit D (6 bases each). CDR1 is MDHEN, CDR2 SYDVKM, per germline. The CDR3 contains 12 residues. Trimming removed 6 bases at V and 5 bases at J, with 10 bases between. The CDR3: CASSVGGETQYF. Here the CDR3 DNA reads TGTGCCAGCAGCGTGGGGGGCGAGACCCAGTACTTC.

This clonotype was seen only a few times. The gene calls are TRBV20-1 and TRBJ2-1, with TRBD2 matching over 9 bases. Unmatched junction bases numbered 3, after V lost 1 base and J lost 2 bases. CDR1 is DFQATT and CDR2 is SNEGSKA in the germline V gene (reference sequence). The CDR3 contains 15 residues. CDR3 loop: CSARVSSGTYNEQFF. CDR3 DNA sequence: TGCAGTGCTAGAGTCTCTAGCGGGACCTACAATGAGCAGTTCTTC.

This clonotype was seen many times. V is TRBV12-3 or TRBV12-4 and J is TRBJ2-2; TRBD1 agrees at 8 bases. The V and J ends lost 6 bases and 2 bases, in that order; junction bases with no gene match: 8. This CDR3 spans 16 amino acids. The DNA for the CDR3 is TGTGCCAGCAGGCGCCAGGGGGCGTACAACACCGGGGAGCTGTTTTTT. Encoded protein: CASRRQGAYNTGELFF.

The CDR3 nucleotides read TGCAGTGCTATAATTTATGGGAGGAACACTGAAGCTTTCTTT. It translates to CSAIIYGRNTEAFF. The V call is TRBV20-1, the J call TRBJ1-1; D not certain. Germline CDR1 and CDR2: DFQATT and SNEGSKA (reference sequence). The CDR3 runs to 14 residues. V shed 4 bases and J shed 1 base, with 13 bases lying between them.

J is TRBJ1-3 and V is TRBV30; no firm D call. Germline assignment: CDR1 GTSNPN and CDR2 SVGIG (reference sequence). V was cut by 3 bases and J by 0 bases, with 9 bases left in between. The CDR3 consists of 14 residues. Here the CDR3 DNA reads TGTGCCTGGAGCACAGCCTTCTCTGGAAACACCATATATTTT. This codes for CAWSTAFSGNTIYF.

This clonotype was detected a few times. This chain uses TRBV20-1 with TRBJ2-7; 12 bases are a match to TRBD1. This CDR3 has 15 residues. Losses at the gene ends were 5 bases for V and 1 base for J; bases not matched to a gene: 6. Germline loops: CDR1 DFQATT, CDR2 SNEGSKA (reference sequence). The CDR3: CSALRDRGLSYEQYF. The CDR3 nucleotides are TGCAGTGCTCTCCGGGACAGGGGGCTTTCCTACGAGCAGTACTTC.

This clonotype was observed a handful of times. This rearrangement joins TRBV10-3 to TRBJ1-5; maybe TRBD1 (5 bases). The CDR3 spans 14 residues. CDR1 is ENHRY, CDR2 SYGVKD, per germline. Trimming took 5 bases from V and 4 from J, leaving 12 bases between them. This CDR3 reads CAISNQGGNQPQHF. CDR3 coding DNA: TGTGCCATCAGTAACCAGGGAGGAAATCAGCCCCAGCATTTT.

This clonotype was found a few times. The chain recombines TRBV2 with TRBJ2-1; 13 nucleotides match TRBD2. Germline V CDR1 and CDR2: SNHLY, FYNNEI. This CDR3 has 15 amino acids. J was trimmed by 5 bases and V by 9 bases; bases with no gene match: 7. The CDR3, as DNA: TGTGCCAGTGGAGGGGGACTAGCGGGGCACAATGAGCAGTTCTTC. Protein: CASGGGLAGHNEQFF.

Written as DNA, the CDR3 is TGCAGTGCTAGAGATCGGGGAAATCAAGAGACCCAGTACTTC. Translated, it gives CSARDRGNQETQYF. This chain uses TRBV20-1 with TRBJ2-5; D may be TRBD2 (5 bases). This CDR3 comprises 14 residues. Germline CDR1 is DFQATT and CDR2 is SNEGSKA (reference sequence). V lost 0 bases and J lost 2, with 10 bases in between.

The chain has TRBV20-1 and TRBJ2-5, with D possibly TRBD2 on 7 matching bases. This CDR3 contains 14 residues. The germline CDR1 and CDR2 sequences are DFQATT and SNEGSKA (reference sequence). Trimming shortened V by 3 bases and J by 5 bases, and 16 bases separated the two germline ends. DNA for the CDR3: TGCAGTGCTAGCCGGGGGGCAGGAGGGGAGACCCAGTACTTC. It translates to CSASRGAGGETQYF.

J is TRBJ2-3 and V is TRBV7-2; D remains unclear. With 5 bases removed from V and 2 bases from J, the gap between germline ends came to 11 bases. The CDR3 loop spans 14 amino acids. Per the germline V gene, CDR1 is SGHTA and CDR2 is FQGNSA. CDR3 protein: CASSKRHLTDTQYF. The DNA for the CDR3 is TGTGCCAGCAGCAAAAGACACCTCACAGATACGCAGTATTTT.

This chain uses TRBV11-2 with TRBJ2-7, with D perhaps assigned TRBD1 or TRBD2 (5 bases each). Trimming pared 5 bases from V and 2 bases from J, leaving 13 bases between. Germline CDR1 is SGHAT and CDR2 is FQNNGV. The CDR3 has 14 residues. The CDR3 region is CASSDSRGTYEQYF. The CDR3 DNA reads TGTGCCAGCAGCGATTCGAGGGGCACCTACGAGCAGTACTTC.

This chain uses TRBV12-3 or TRBV12-4 with TRBJ2-1; 13 nucleotides match TRBD2. The CDR3 contains 14 residues. V shed 5 bases, J shed 14 bases, and the junction held 9 bases outside the gene matches. The CDR3 region is CASSPRTSGSHKFF. CDR3 nucleotide sequence: TGTGCCAGCAGTCCCCGGACTAGCGGGAGTCATAAGTTCTTC.

This clonotype was counted ten times or more. The gene calls are TRBV20-1 and TRBJ2-5; the match to TRBD2 covers 9 bases. The length of the CDR3 is 15 residues. The germline CDR1 and CDR2 sequences are DFQATT and SNEGSKA (reference sequence). Here the CDR3 DNA reads TGCAGCCCTCTTTCCGGGGGCGGGGGGGCGGAGACCCAGTACTTC. Translation gives CSPLSGGGGAETQYF.